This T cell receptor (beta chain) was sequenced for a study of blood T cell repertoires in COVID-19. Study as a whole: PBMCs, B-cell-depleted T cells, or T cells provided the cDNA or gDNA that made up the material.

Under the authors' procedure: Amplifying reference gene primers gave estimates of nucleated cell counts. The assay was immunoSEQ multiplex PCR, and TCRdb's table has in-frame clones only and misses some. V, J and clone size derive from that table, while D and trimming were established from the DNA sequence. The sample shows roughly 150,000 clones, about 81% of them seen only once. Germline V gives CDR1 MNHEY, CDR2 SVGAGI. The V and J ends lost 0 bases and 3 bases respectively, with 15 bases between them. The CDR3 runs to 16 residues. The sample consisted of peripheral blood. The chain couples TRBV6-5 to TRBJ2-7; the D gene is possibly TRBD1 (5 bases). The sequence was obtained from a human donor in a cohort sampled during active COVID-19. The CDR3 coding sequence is TGTGCCAGCAGTTACTCGGGGCACCCGACCTTCTACGAGCAGTACTTC. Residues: CASSYSGHPTFYEQYF.